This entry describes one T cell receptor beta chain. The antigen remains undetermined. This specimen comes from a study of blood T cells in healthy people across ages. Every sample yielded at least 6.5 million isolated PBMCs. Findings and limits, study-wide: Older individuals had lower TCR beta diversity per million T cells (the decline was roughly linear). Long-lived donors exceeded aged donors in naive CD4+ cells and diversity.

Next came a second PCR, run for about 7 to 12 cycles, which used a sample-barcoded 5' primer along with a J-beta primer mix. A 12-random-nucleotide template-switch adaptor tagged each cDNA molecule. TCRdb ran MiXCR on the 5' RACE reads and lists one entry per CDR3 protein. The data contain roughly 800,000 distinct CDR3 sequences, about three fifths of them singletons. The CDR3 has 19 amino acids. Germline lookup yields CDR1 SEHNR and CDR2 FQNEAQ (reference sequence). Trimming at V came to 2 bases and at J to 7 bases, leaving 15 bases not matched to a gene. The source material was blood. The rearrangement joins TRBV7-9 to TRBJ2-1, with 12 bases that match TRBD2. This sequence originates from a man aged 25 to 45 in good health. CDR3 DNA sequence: TGTGCCAGCAGCTTACCTACGAGACTAGCGGGAGTAGCGAGGAATGAGCAGTTCTTC. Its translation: CASSLPTRLAGVARNEQFF.